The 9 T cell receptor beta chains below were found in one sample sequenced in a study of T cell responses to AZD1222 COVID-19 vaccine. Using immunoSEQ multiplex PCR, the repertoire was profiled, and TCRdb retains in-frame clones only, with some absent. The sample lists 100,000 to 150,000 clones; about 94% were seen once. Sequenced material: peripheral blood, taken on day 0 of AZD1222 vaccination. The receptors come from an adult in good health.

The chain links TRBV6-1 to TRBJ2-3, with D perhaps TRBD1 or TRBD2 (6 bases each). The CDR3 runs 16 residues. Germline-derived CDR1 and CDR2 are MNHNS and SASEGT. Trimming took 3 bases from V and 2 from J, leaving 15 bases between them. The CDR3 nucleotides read TGTGCCAGCAGTGACCGCCTGCGGGACAACACAGATACGCAGTATTTT. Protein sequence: CASSDRLRDNTDTQYF.

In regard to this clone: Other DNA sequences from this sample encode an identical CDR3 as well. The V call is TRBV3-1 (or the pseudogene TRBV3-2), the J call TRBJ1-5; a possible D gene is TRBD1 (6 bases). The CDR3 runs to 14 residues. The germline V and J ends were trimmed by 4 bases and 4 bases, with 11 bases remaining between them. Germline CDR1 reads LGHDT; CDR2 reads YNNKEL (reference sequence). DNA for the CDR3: TGTGCCAGCAGCCTACAGGGTAGTAATCAGCCCCAGCATTTT. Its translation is CASSLQGSNQPQHF.

The CDR3 region has the DNA TGTGCCAGTAGTAGACAGGGCTACGAGCAGTACTTC. The encoded protein is CASSRQGYEQYF. This chain links TRBV19 with TRBJ2-7; 7 positions agree with TRBD1. The CDR3 spans 12 residues. Germline V gene lookup returns CDR1 LNHDA and CDR2 SQIVND (reference sequence). The junction had 0 bases not matched to a gene; V was cut back by 4 bases and J by 3 bases.

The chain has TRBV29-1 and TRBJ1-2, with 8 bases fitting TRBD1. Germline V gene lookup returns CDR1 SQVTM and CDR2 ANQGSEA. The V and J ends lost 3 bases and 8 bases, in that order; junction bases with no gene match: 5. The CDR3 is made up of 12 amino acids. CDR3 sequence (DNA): TGCAGCGTTGACAGGGGGCAATGGGGCTACACCTTC. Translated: CSVDRGQWGYTF.

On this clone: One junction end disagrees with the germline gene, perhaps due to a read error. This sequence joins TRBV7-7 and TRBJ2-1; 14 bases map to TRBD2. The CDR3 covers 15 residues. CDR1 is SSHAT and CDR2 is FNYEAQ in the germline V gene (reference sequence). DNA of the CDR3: TGTGCTAGCAGCTCGACTAGCGGGAGGGATGGTGAGCAGTTCTTC. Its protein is CASSSTSGRDGEQFF.

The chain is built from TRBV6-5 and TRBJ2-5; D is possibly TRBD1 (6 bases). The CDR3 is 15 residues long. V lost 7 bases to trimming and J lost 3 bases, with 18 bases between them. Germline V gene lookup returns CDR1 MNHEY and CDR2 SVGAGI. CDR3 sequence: CASTRRSGAEETQYF. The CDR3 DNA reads TGTGCCAGCACCCGGCGGTCAGGGGCGGAAGAGACCCAGTACTTC.

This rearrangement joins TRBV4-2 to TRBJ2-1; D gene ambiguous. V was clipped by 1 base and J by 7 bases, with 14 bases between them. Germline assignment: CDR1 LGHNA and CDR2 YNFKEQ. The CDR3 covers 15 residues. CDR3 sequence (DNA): TGTGCCAGCAGCCAAGGTAGCCTCTCGGCAAATGAGCAGTTCTTC. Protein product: CASSQGSLSANEQFF.

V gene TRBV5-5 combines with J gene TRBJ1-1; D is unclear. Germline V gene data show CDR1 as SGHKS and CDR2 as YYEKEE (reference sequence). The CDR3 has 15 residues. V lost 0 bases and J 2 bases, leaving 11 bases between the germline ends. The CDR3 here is CASSLVQFLNTEAFF. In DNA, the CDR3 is TGTGCCAGCAGCTTGGTGCAGTTTCTAAACACTGAAGCTTTCTTT.

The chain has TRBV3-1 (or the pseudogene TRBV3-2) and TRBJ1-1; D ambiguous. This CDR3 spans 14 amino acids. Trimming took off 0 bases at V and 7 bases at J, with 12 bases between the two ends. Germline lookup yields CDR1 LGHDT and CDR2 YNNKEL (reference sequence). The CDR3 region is CASSQDPPADEAFF. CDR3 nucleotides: TGTGCCAGCAGCCAAGATCCCCCCGCAGATGAAGCTTTCTTT.